Listed below are T cell receptor beta chains from one sample, sequenced in a study of T-cell memory formation after mild COVID-19. TCRdb itself ran the 5' RACE reads through MiXCR, one entry per CDR3 protein. The sample has approximately 200,000 distinct CDR3 sequences; roughly 17% are singletons. The material sequenced was PBMCs or a T cell subset sorted from them (not recorded which). Receptors were obtained from an adult woman who had mild COVID-19 (a few samples of this study predate the infection). Cell type and time point are not known. Each CDR3 is given with its conserved first and last residue. Fields, in order: V gene, J gene, CDR3 protein.

V gene: TRBV12-3/TRBV12-4; J gene: TRBJ1-1; CDR3 protein: CASSLRRVNTEAFF
V gene: TRBV6-5; J gene: TRBJ2-5; CDR3 protein: CASSYGTGGEETQYF
V gene: TRBV6-5; J gene: TRBJ1-5; CDR3 protein: CASRDFWDYSNQPQHF
V gene: TRBV20-1; J gene: TRBJ1-1; CDR3 protein: CSAKATGGAGNTEAFF
V gene: TRBV7-9; J gene: TRBJ2-3; CDR3 protein: CASSPQQITQYF
V gene: TRBV20-1; J gene: TRBJ2-4; CDR3 protein: CSARRAHTAKNIQYF
V gene: TRBV9; J gene: TRBJ1-5; CDR3 protein: CASSVVRNSNQPQHF
V gene: TRBV7-9; J gene: TRBJ1-2; CDR3 protein: CASSLGTTGYGYTF
V gene: TRBV30; J gene: TRBJ2-7; CDR3 protein: CAWGQRFYEQYF
V gene: TRBV7-9; J gene: TRBJ2-7; CDR3 protein: CASSFELGTGTYEQYF
V gene: TRBV10-3; J gene: TRBJ2-7; CDR3 protein: CASYVPGSYEQYF
V gene: TRBV4-2; J gene: TRBJ2-1; CDR3 protein: CASSQDISGAYNEQFF
V gene: TRBV10-3; J gene: TRBJ2-5; CDR3 protein: CAIRSRQGETQYF
V gene: TRBV9; J gene: TRBJ1-1; CDR3 protein: CASSVVSQMNTEAFF
V gene: TRBV3-1; J gene: TRBJ1-6; CDR3 protein: CASSQSGVSWGNSPLHF
V gene: TRBV4-1; J gene: TRBJ1-5; CDR3 protein: CASSQDPGQPQHF
V gene: TRBV29-1; J gene: TRBJ1-1; CDR3 protein: CSVFQRAGTEAFF
V gene: TRBV5-1; J gene: TRBJ2-3; CDR3 protein: CASSLFTGTSTDTQYF
V gene: TRBV11-1; J gene: TRBJ2-1; CDR3 protein: CASSIRTSGQFF
V gene: TRBV5-1; J gene: TRBJ1-2; CDR3 protein: CASSTTGTIEGYTF
V gene: TRBV15; J gene: TRBJ2-7; CDR3 protein: CATSRDRTGEHIKAYEQYF
V gene: TRBV3-1; J gene: TRBJ2-1; CDR3 protein: CASNPSGSHNEQFF
V gene: TRBV3-1; J gene: TRBJ1-1; CDR3 protein: CASSQHLASPRANTEAFF
V gene: TRBV7-2; J gene: TRBJ2-3; CDR3 protein: CASSVSSGYSTDTQYF
V gene: TRBV5-6; J gene: TRBJ2-5; CDR3 protein: CASSWGRYQETQYF
V gene: TRBV7-7; J gene: TRBJ1-2; CDR3 protein: CASSPLDRNYGYTF
V gene: TRBV7-2; J gene: TRBJ2-7; CDR3 protein: CASSPPDYEQYF
V gene: TRBV9; J gene: TRBJ1-1; CDR3 protein: CASSVDRGLMNTEAFF
V gene: TRBV9; J gene: TRBJ2-7; CDR3 protein: CASSVTPWDEQYF
V gene: TRBV4-3; J gene: TRBJ1-5; CDR3 protein: CASSQEDQDQPQHF
V gene: TRBV5-1; J gene: TRBJ2-1; CDR3 protein: CASSMGETYNEQFF
V gene: TRBV5-1; J gene: TRBJ2-4; CDR3 protein: CASSPDRENIQYF
V gene: TRBV24-1; J gene: TRBJ2-7; CDR3 protein: CATSDVGDYEQYF
V gene: TRBV5-6; J gene: TRBJ2-1; CDR3 protein: CASSLGVRQGSYNEQFF
V gene: TRBV24-1; J gene: TRBJ2-7; CDR3 protein: CATSDFGRAEQYF
V gene: TRBV7-2; J gene: TRBJ2-1; CDR3 protein: CASSLGGLIYLSDEQFF
V gene: TRBV7-2; J gene: TRBJ2-2; CDR3 protein: CASSLWGRVTGELFF
V gene: TRBV11-3; J gene: TRBJ1-1; CDR3 protein: CASRSPPGVTEAFF
V gene: TRBV5-1; J gene: TRBJ2-7; CDR3 protein: CASSLRRHSYEQYF
V gene: TRBV5-4; J gene: TRBJ2-7; CDR3 protein: CASSPGTGWFYEQYF
V gene: TRBV20-1; J gene: TRBJ1-3; CDR3 protein: CSARSGGQNTIYF
V gene: TRBV7-3; J gene: TRBJ2-1; CDR3 protein: CASSLRTSSSSSSEQFF
V gene: TRBV11-2; J gene: TRBJ2-1; CDR3 protein: CASSLSRGGTSSYNEQFF
V gene: TRBV7-2; J gene: TRBJ2-1; CDR3 protein: CASSRTRNNEQFF
V gene: TRBV4-1; J gene: TRBJ2-7; CDR3 protein: CASSQDTAGDTYEQYF
V gene: TRBV20-1; J gene: TRBJ1-1; CDR3 protein: CSAPTQDRLKAFF
V gene: TRBV7-8; J gene: TRBJ2-7; CDR3 protein: CASRDWRDEQYF
V gene: TRBV7-3; J gene: TRBJ1-1; CDR3 protein: CASSVHRNTEAFF
V gene: TRBV5-1; J gene: TRBJ1-2; CDR3 protein: CASSFTGEGYGYTF
V gene: TRBV5-1; J gene: TRBJ2-1; CDR3 protein: CASSLAIHEQFF
V gene: TRBV5-1; J gene: TRBJ2-7; CDR3 protein: CASSSTGIGSYEQYF
V gene: TRBV18; J gene: TRBJ2-7; CDR3 protein: CASSPATGVLSEQYF
V gene: TRBV2; J gene: TRBJ2-7; CDR3 protein: CASSGGTGKNEQYF